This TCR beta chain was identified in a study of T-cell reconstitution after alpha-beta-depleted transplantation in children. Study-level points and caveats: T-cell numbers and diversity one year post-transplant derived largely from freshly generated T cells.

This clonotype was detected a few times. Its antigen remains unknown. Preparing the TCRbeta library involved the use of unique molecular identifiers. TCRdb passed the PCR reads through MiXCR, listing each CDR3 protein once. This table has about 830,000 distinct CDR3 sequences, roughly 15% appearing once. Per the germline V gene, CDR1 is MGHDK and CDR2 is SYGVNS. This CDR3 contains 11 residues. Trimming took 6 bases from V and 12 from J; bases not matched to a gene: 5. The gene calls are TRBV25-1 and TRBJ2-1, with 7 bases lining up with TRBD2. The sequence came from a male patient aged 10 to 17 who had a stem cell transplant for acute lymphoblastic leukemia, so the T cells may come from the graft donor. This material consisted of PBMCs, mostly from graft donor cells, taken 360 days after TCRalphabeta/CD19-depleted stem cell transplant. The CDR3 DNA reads TGTGCCAGCAGCACTAGCGAGCCGCAGTTCTTC. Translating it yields CASSTSEPQFF.